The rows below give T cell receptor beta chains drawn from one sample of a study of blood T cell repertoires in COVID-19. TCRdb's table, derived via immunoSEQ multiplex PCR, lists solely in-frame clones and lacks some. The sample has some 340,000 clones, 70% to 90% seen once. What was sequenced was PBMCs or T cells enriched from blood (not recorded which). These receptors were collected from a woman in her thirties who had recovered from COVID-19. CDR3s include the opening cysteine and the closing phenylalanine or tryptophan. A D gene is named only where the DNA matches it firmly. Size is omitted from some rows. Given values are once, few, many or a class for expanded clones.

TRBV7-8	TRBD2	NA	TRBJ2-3	CASSLSPQRGKRPDTQYF	TGTGCCAGCAGCTTATCCCCTCAGCGGGGTAAGAGGCCAGATACGCAGTATTTT
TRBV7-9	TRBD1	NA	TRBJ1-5	CASSAKDRVGPQHF	TGTGCCAGCAGCGCCAAGGACAGGGTGGGGCCCCAGCATTTT
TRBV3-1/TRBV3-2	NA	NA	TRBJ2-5	CASSNQVSETQYF	TGTGCCAGCAGTAACCAGGTTTCAGAGACCCAGTACTTC
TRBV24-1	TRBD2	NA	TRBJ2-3	CATSDLGLAGADTQYF	TGTGCCACCAGTGACCTGGGACTAGCGGGGGCAGATACGCAGTATTTT
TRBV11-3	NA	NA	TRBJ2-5	CASSKRGTGVGETQYF	TGTGCCAGCAGCAAACGTGGAACGGGGGTCGGGGAGACCCAGTACTTC
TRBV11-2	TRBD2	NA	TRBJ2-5	CASSFRLAGAQETQYF	TGTGCCAGCAGCTTCCGACTAGCGGGGGCGCAAGAGACCCAGTACTTC
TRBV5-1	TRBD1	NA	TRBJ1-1	CASSLGGQDQAFF	TGCGCCAGCAGCTTGGGCGGACAGGATCAAGCTTTCTTT
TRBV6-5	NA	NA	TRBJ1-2	CASSPNRENYGYTF	TGTGCCAGCAGTCCCAACAGGGAAAACTATGGCTACACCTTC
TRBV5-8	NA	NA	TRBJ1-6	CASSLGQENSPLHF	TGTGCCAGCAGCTTGGGACAGGAAAATTCACCCCTCCACTTT
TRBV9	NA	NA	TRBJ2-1	CASSVGSSYNEQFF	TGTGCCAGCAGCGTAGGGAGCTCCTACAATGAGCAGTTCTTC
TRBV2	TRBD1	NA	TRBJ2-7	CASSPGQGSYEQYF	TGTGCCAGCAGCCCGGGACAGGGATCCTACGAGCAGTACTTC
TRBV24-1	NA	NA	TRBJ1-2	CATSDSNFWGYTF	TGTGCCACCAGTGATTCCAACTTCTGGGGCTACACCTTC
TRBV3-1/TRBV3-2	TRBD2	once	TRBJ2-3	CASSQSGGARDTQYF	TGTGCCAGCAGCCAAAGCGGGGGGGCCCGAGATACGCAGTATTTT
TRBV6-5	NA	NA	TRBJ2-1	CASSYSTNYNEQFF	TGTGCCAGCAGTTACTCGACTAACTACAATGAGCAGTTCTTC
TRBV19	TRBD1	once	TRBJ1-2	CASSTLTTGVYGYTF	TGTGCCAGTAGTACCCTCACTACAGGGGTTTATGGCTACACCTTC
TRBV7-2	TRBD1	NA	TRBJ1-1	CASSFVGTGRLNTEAFF	TGTGCCAGCAGCTTTGTAGGGACAGGGAGACTGAACACTGAAGCTTTCTTT
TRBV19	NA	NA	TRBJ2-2	CASSQGGNTGELFF	TGTGCCAGTAGCCAGGGAGGGAACACCGGGGAGCTGTTTTTT
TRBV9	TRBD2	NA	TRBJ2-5	CASSVGTSGGFQETQYF	TGTGCCAGCAGCGTTGGGACTAGCGGGGGGTTCCAAGAGACCCAGTACTTC
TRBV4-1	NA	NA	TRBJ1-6	CASSQPTEIYNSPLHF	TGCGCCAGCAGCCAGCCGACAGAGATTTATAATTCACCCCTCCACTTT
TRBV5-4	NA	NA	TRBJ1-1	CASSHGSGTRGNTEAFF	TGTGCCAGCAGCCACGGTTCTGGGACCAGGGGGAACACTGAAGCTTTCTTT
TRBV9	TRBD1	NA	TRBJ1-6	CASSVVPGGHSPLHF	TGTGCCAGCAGCGTAGTTCCAGGGGGCCATTCACCCCTCCACTTT
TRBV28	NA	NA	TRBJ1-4	CASSPLGGGNEKLFF	TGTGCCAGCAGTCCTTTAGGTGGAGGGAATGAAAAACTGTTTTTT
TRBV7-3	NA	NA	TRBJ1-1	CASSLDGDTTEAFF	TGTGCCAGCAGCTTAGATGGGGACACCACTGAAGCTTTCTTT
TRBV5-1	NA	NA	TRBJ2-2	CASALGGRGTGELFF	TGCGCCAGCGCCCTGGGGGGGCGCGGGACCGGGGAGCTGTTTTTT
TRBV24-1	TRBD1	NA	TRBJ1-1	CATSTGGTEAFF	TGTGCCACCAGTACAGGGGGGACTGAAGCTTTCTTT
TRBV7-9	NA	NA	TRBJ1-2	CASSAGGLGYGYTF	TGTGCCAGCAGCGCAGGTGGGCTTGGCTATGGCTACACCTTC
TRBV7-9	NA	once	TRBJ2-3	CASLAGVFSTDTQYF	TGTGCCAGCCTGGCAGGGGTTTTTAGCACAGATACGCAGTATTTT
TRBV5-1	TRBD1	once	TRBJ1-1	CASSLVSAGGRTEAFF	TGCGCCAGCAGCTTGGTTTCGGCAGGGGGCAGGACTGAAGCTTTCTTT
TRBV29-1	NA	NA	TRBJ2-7	CSVSTGSYEQYF	TGCAGCGTGTCGACAGGCTCCTACGAGCAGTACTTC
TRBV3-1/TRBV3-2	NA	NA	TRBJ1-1	CASSTPFMNTEAFF	TGTGCCAGCAGCACACCCTTCATGAACACTGAAGCTTTCTTT
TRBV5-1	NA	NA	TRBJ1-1	CASSLEPGHQNTEAFF	TGCGCCAGCAGCTTGGAGCCGGGACACCAGAACACTGAAGCTTTCTTT
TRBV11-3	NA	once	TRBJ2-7	CASSKGDEQYF	TGTGCCAGCAGCAAGGGGGACGAGCAGTACTTC
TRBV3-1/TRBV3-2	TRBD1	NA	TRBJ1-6	CASSQELDRDPPLHF	TGTGCCAGCAGCCAAGAGTTGGACAGGGATCCACCCCTCCACTTT
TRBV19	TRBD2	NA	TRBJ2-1	CASSIDRAREGNEQFF	TGTGCCAGTAGTATCGACCGGGCCAGGGAGGGCAATGAGCAGTTCTTC
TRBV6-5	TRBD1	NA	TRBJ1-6	CASSQTGFNSPLHF	TGTGCCAGCAGTCAGACAGGGTTTAATTCACCCCTCCACTTT
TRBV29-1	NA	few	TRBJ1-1	CSAGSLNTEAFF	TGCAGCGCGGGGAGTTTGAACACTGAAGCTTTCTTT
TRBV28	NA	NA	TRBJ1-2	CASSTGNYGYTF	TGTGCCAGCAGCACGGGTAACTATGGCTACACCTTC
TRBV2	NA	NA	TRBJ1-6	CASKGGAGVSPLHF	TGTGCCAGCAAGGGGGGGGCAGGGGTTTCACCCCTCCACTTT
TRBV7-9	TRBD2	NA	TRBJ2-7	CASSDPTSGVSYEQYF	TGTGCCAGCAGCGACCCGACTAGCGGGGTTTCCTACGAGCAGTACTTC
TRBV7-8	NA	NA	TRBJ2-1	CASSLPSYGARDEQFF	TGTGCCAGCAGCTTACCGAGTTATGGCGCGCGGGATGAGCAGTTCTTC
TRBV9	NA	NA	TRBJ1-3	CASSVDHSGNTIYF	TGTGCCAGCAGCGTAGATCACTCTGGAAACACCATATATTTT
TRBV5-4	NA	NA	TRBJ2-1	CASSSGSNYNEQFF	TGTGCCAGCAGCTCGGGTTCCAACTACAATGAGCAGTTCTTC
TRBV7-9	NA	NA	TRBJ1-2	CASSPSGYGYTF	TGTGCCAGCAGCCCCTCGGGGTATGGCTACACCTTC
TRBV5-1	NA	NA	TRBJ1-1	CASSVTVQNTEAFF	TGCGCCAGCAGCGTGACAGTGCAGAACACTGAAGCTTTCTTT
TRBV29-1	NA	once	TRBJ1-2	CSVTGSYGYTF	TGCAGCGTTACGGGGTCCTATGGCTACACCTTC
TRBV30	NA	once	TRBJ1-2	CAWSSGVDYGYTF	TGTGCCTGGAGTTCAGGGGTAGACTATGGCTACACCTTC
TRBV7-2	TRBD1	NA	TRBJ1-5	CASSLNRGGNQPQHF	TGTGCCAGCAGCTTAAACAGGGGTGGCAATCAGCCCCAGCATTTT
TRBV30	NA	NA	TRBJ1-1	CAWSTGVSSPIAEAFF	TGTGCCTGGAGTACCGGTGTTAGCTCCCCAATAGCTGAAGCTTTCTTT
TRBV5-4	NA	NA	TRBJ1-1	CASSPGGRAAKAFF	TGTGCCAGCAGCCCTGGAGGGAGGGCAGCAAAAGCTTTCTTT
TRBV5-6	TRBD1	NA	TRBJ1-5	CASSLGQGDNQPQHF	TGTGCCAGCAGCTTAGGACAGGGGGACAATCAGCCCCAGCATTTT
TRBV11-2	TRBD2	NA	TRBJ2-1	CASSRAGTPYNEQFF	TGTGCCAGCAGCCGAGCGGGGACTCCCTACAATGAGCAGTTCTTC
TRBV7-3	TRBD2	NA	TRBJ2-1	CASSRTSGEDEQFF	TGTGCCAGCAGTAGGACTAGCGGGGAAGATGAGCAGTTCTTC
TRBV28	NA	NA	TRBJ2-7	CASRGGVYEQYF	TGTGCCAGCAGAGGAGGGGTTTACGAGCAGTACTTC